The next 14 T cell receptor beta chains were all read from a single sample in a study of PD-L1 blockade in urothelial cancer. Clones were sequenced by immunoSEQ multiplex PCR, and TCRdb holds only the in-frame ones, with some missing. This sample carries fewer than 65,000 clones, around 84% of them seen once, and the ten largest clones take roughly 3.3%. This sample's time point: pretreatment peripheral blood. The specimen comprised PBMCs, sampled around atezolizumab (anti-PD-L1) treatment. The receptors were gathered from a man aged 65 to 85 with urothelial cancer.

V usage is TRBV10-3 and J usage is TRBJ2-3; 11 nucleotides line up with TRBD2. Germline trimming cut 8 bases from V and 2 bases from J; bases unmatched to any gene: 6. The germline gives CDR1 ENHRY, CDR2 SYGVKD. The CDR3 runs 15 residues. The CDR3 bases are TGTGCCATCGGCCGACTAGCGGGGTCCACAGATACGCAGTATTTT. Translated, it gives CAIGRLAGSTDTQYF.

The genes are TRBV15 and TRBJ2-3; 7 bases are a match to TRBD1. The germline V gene has CDR1 LNHNV and CDR2 YYDKDF (reference sequence). The CDR3 is 15 amino acids. V lost 1 base, J lost 3 bases, and 4 bases stayed unmatched. CDR3 sequence: CATSRGLQGTDTQYF. CDR3 coding DNA: TGTGCCACCAGCAGAGGCTTACAGGGGACAGATACGCAGTATTTT.

The rearrangement uses TRBV12-5 and TRBJ2-2; 9 positions match TRBD1. Germline V lookup: CDR1 LGHNT, CDR2 FRNRAP. This CDR3 contains 15 residues. The V gene end was trimmed by 3 bases and the J gene end by 5 bases; junction bases not matched to a gene: 4. The CDR3 region has the DNA TGTGCTAGTGGTTTTGGGACAGGGAGGACCGGGGAGCTGTTTTTT. Translated, it gives CASGFGTGRTGELFF.

The chain combines TRBV5-4 with TRBJ2-2; 7 bases are shared with TRBD1. The CDR3 is 15 amino acids. V was clipped by 4 bases and J by 4 bases; unmatched bases: 7. The germline gives CDR1 SGHNT, CDR2 YYREEE (reference sequence). CDR3 DNA: TGTGCCAGCAGCCATGACAGGGACCTCACCGGGGAGCTGTTTTTT. It translates to CASSHDRDLTGELFF.

Only one count was recorded for this clone. The J gene is TRBJ1-1, the V gene TRBV6-5; D is unresolved. The CDR3 has 14 residues. V lost 0 bases to trimming and J lost 8 bases, with 13 bases between them. CDR1 and CDR2 from the germline V gene are MNHEY and SVGAGI. The CDR3 nucleotides read TGTGCCAGCAGTTACTCGCAGAACAGAAGAGAAGCTTTCTTT. Its protein product is CASSYSQNRREAFF.

This chain connects TRBV7-9 to TRBJ2-5; TRBD2 matches at 9 bases. The CDR3 sequence is 16 residues long. The germline V gene encodes CDR1 SEHNR and CDR2 FQNEAQ (reference sequence). V lost 1 base to trimming and J lost 1 base; unmatched junction nucleotides: 4. CDR3 bases: TGTGCCAGCAGCTTAGGGAGCGGGGGGACCCAAGAGACCCAGTACTTC. This encodes CASSLGSGGTQETQYF.

V and J are TRBV7-6 and TRBJ2-5; a possible D gene is TRBD2 (5 bases). Trimming removed 4 bases from V and 4 bases from J, with 19 bases in between. Germline V gene data show CDR1 as SGHVS and CDR2 as FNYEAQ. The CDR3 sequence is 16 residues long. The CDR3 coding sequence is TGTGCCAGCAGCTCGTTACCAGGCGGAACTAGAGAGACCCAGTACTTC. The encoded protein is CASSSLPGGTRETQYF.

V is TRBV11-3 and J is TRBJ2-7, with D perhaps TRBD2 (6 bases). Germline values: CDR1 SGHNT, CDR2 YENEEA. CDR3 length: 13 residues. Trimming left V 5 bases short and J 6 bases short, with 14 bases between. The CDR3 DNA sequence: TGTGCCAGCAGCCGTATTCGAGCGGGCGAGCAGTACTTC. This encodes CASSRIRAGEQYF.

The chain joins TRBV6-1 to TRBJ1-1; no definite D call. Trimming removed 4 bases from V and 3 bases from J, with 9 bases in between. Germline V gene sequence: CDR1 MNHNS, CDR2 SASEGT. CDR3 length: 13 amino acids. The CDR3 sequence is CASSGSLDTEAFF. In DNA, the CDR3 is TGTGCCAGCAGTGGATCCCTAGACACTGAAGCTTTCTTT.

The chain couples TRBV6-5 to TRBJ1-1, with D uncertain. Trimming removed 4 bases from V and 11 bases from J, with 17 bases in between. CDR3 size: 13 residues. Germline V gene lookup returns CDR1 MNHEY and CDR2 SVGAGI. The CDR3, as DNA: TGTGCCAGCAGTTCGCTCACAGCCCCTGGGGCTTTCTTT. The encoded protein is CASSSLTAPGAFF.

V is TRBV19 and J is TRBJ1-1; D is possibly TRBD1 (5 bases). The CDR3 has 15 residues. Germline loops: CDR1 LNHDA, CDR2 SQIVND (reference sequence). V lost 5 bases and J lost 1, with 14 bases in between. CDR3 residues: CASSSPRTPNTEAFF. The CDR3 DNA reads as TGTGCCAGTAGTTCACCTAGGACACCGAACACTGAAGCTTTCTTT.

J is TRBJ2-3 and V is TRBV28, with 11 positions matching TRBD1. The germline CDR1 and CDR2 sequences are MDHEN and SYDVKM. The V gene end was trimmed by 6 bases and the J gene end by 6 bases; junction bases not matched to a gene: 5. The CDR3 has 14 residues. Here the CDR3 DNA reads TGTGCCAGCAGATGGACAGGGGGCAGGGATACGCAGTATTTT. Translated, it gives CASRWTGGRDTQYF.

This chain connects TRBV11-3 to TRBJ2-1; TRBD2 agrees at 13 bases. Germline CDR1 reads SGHNT; CDR2 reads YENEEA. The CDR3 contains 15 residues. J was trimmed by 8 bases and V by 5 bases; bases with no gene match: 6. The CDR3 loop is CASSILAGGLDEQFF. In DNA form, the CDR3 reads TGTGCCAGCAGCATACTAGCGGGAGGGTTAGATGAGCAGTTCTTC.

As regards this clone: The sample has other DNA sequences that encode this CDR3 too. The chain joins TRBV19 to TRBJ1-6; 8 bases fit TRBD1. Germline values: CDR1 LNHDA, CDR2 SQIVND (reference sequence). V was clipped by 5 bases and J by 0 bases; unmatched bases: 6. This CDR3 spans 17 amino acids. CDR3 nucleotides: TGTGCCAGTAGTCCCGGACAGGGTAGCTCCTATAATTCACCCCTCCACTTT. Translation gives CASSPGQGSSYNSPLHF.